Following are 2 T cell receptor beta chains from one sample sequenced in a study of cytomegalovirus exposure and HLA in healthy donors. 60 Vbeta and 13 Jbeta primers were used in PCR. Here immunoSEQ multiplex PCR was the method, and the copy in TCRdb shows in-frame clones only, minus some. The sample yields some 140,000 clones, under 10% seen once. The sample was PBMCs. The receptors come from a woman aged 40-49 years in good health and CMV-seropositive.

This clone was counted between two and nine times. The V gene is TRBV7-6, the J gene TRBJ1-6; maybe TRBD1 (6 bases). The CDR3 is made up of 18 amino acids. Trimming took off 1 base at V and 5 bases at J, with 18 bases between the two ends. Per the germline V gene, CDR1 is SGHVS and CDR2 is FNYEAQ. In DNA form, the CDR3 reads TGTGCCAGCAGCTTAGAAGTCGGGGGGCAGTACGATAATTCACCCCTCCACTTT. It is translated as CASSLEVGGQYDNSPLHF.

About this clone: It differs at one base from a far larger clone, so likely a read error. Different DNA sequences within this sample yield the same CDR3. The CDR3 DNA is TGTGCCAGCAGTGACATGGGGAGGGACACTGAGGCTTTCTTT. It codes for CASSDMGRDTEAFF. This chain uses TRBV25-1 with TRBJ1-1; TRBD1 is a possible D gene (6 bases). Germline loops: CDR1 MGHDK, CDR2 SYGVNS. The CDR3 sequence is 14 residues long.